The 16 T cell receptor beta chains in this list originate from one sample, sequenced in a study of OX40 agonist ivuxolimab in advanced cancers. Data came from immunoSEQ multiplex PCR; TCRdb stores just in-frame clones and leaves some out. The sample contains around 84,000 clones, 94% of which appear only once. The sample was CD4+ or CD8+ T cells sorted from blood, taken in a trial of the OX40 agonist ivuxolimab. The source is an adult with an advanced solid tumor such as melanoma, head and neck, liver or kidney cancer.

This sequence joins TRBV4-1 and TRBJ1-1; D unresolved. Trimming pared 2 bases from V and 2 bases from J, leaving 9 bases between. In germline, CDR1 is MGHRA, CDR2 YSYEKL. The CDR3 has 14 amino acids. CDR3 nucleotide sequence: TGCGCCAGCAGCCAATCTAGACTTAACACTGAAGCTTTCTTT. Its protein product is CASSQSRLNTEAFF.

The genes are TRBV19 and TRBJ1-1; D might be TRBD1 (5 bases). Trimming cost V 3 bases and J 14 bases, with 22 bases left between them. Per the germline V gene, CDR1 is LNHDA and CDR2 is SQIVND (reference sequence). This CDR3 is 14 amino acids long. The CDR3 coding sequence is TGTGCCAGTAGTATGAACGCGGGGCCGAAGGCTGACTTCTTT. This sequence encodes CASSMNAGPKADFF.

The V call is TRBV30, the J call TRBJ1-5; 9 bases agree with TRBD1. CDR1 GTSNPN and CDR2 SVGIG come from the germline V gene (reference sequence). This CDR3 contains 14 residues. Unmatched junction bases numbered 6, after V lost 6 bases and J lost 3 bases. DNA of the CDR3: TGTGCCTGTTCCGGACAGGGGCTCAATCAGCCCCAGCATTTT. Its translation: CACSGQGLNQPQHF.

V is TRBV5-4 and J is TRBJ2-2; D might be TRBD1 (5 bases). The CDR3 consists of 15 residues. V lost 1 base and J 1 base, leaving 8 bases between the germline ends. The germline V gene encodes CDR1 SGHNT and CDR2 YYREEE (reference sequence). The CDR3 sequence: CASSLKTENTGELFF. In DNA form, the CDR3 reads TGTGCCAGCAGCTTGAAGACAGAGAACACCGGGGAGCTGTTTTTT.

The chain recombines TRBV30 with TRBJ1-1; D is unclear. This CDR3 region has 13 residues. CDR1 is GTSNPN and CDR2 is SVGIG in the germline V gene (reference sequence). V was cut by 0 bases and J by 7 bases, with 12 bases left in between. CDR3: CAWSVGGPYEAFF. Written as DNA, the CDR3 is TGTGCCTGGAGTGTAGGAGGGCCTTATGAAGCTTTCTTT. Full variable domain (missing parts from reference TRBV30 and TRBJ1-1): SQTIHQWPATLVQPVGSPLSLECTVEGTSNPNLYWYRQAAGRGLQLLFYSVGIGQISSEVPQNLSASRPQDRQFILSSKKLLLSDSGFYLCAWSVGGPYEAFFGQGTRLTVV.

This rearrangement joins TRBV9 to TRBJ2-7, with TRBD1 matching over 9 bases. The CDR3 runs 15 residues. Germline CDR1 and CDR2: SGDLS and YYNGEE. Unmatched junction bases numbered 7, after V lost 4 bases and J lost 2 bases. The CDR3: CASSSGGTGPYEQYF. The CDR3 DNA reads as TGTGCCAGCAGCTCCGGGGGGACAGGGCCCTACGAGCAGTACTTC.

The rearrangement joins TRBV5-1 to TRBJ2-1, with 7 bases fitting TRBD2. The J segment lost 5 bases and the V segment lost 5 bases, leaving 13 bases of the junction unmatched. The CDR3 covers 16 residues. CDR1 and CDR2 from the germline V gene are SGHRS and YFSETQ. In DNA, the CDR3 is TGCGCCAGCAGTCCGTTCGCGGGAGTGCACCACAATGAGCAGTTCTTC. Protein product: CASSPFAGVHHNEQFF.

The V and J genes are TRBV9 and TRBJ1-2; tentative D call: TRBD1 (6 bases). V lost 3 bases and J 1 base, leaving 16 bases between the germline ends. Germline lookup yields CDR1 SGDLS and CDR2 YYNGEE. The CDR3 runs 16 residues. The CDR3 DNA sequence: TGTGCCAGCAGCGCCGGGACAAGAGAAGGTAACTATGGCTACACCTTC. Translation: CASSAGTREGNYGYTF. Full variable domain (remainder filled in from reference TRBV9 and TRBJ1-2): DSGVTQTPKHLITATGQRVTLRCSPRSGDLSVYWYQQSLDQGLQFLIQYYNGEERAKGNILERFSAQQFPDLHSELNLSSLELGDSALYFCASSAGTREGNYGYTFGSGTRLTVV.

J is TRBJ2-4 and V is TRBV2; 11 bases map to TRBD1. Germline V lookup: CDR1 SNHLY, CDR2 FYNNEI. The CDR3 consists of 15 residues. The ends lost 6 bases at V and 6 bases at J; junction bases unmatched: 7. CDR3 nucleotide sequence: TGTGCCAGCAGGGGGACAGGGGGGTACGGAAACATTCAGTACTTC. Translation gives CASRGTGGYGNIQYF.

The chain carries TRBV18 and TRBJ2-1; TRBD2 might be the D (6 bases). CDR3 size: 13 residues. Trimming cost V 1 base and J 7 bases, with 8 bases left between them. Germline values: CDR1 KGHSH, CDR2 LQKENI. As DNA, the CDR3 is TGTGCCAGCTCACCACTGACTAGTAATGAGCAGTTCTTC. It specifies CASSPLTSNEQFF. Full variable domain (outside the CDR3, taken from reference TRBV18 and TRBJ2-1): NAGVMQNPRHLVRRRGQEARLRCSPMKGHSHVYWYRQLPEEGLKFMVYLQKENIIDESGMPKERFSAEFPKEGPSILRIQQVVRGDSAAYFCASSPLTSNEQFFGPGTRLTVL.

This chain connects TRBV29-1 to TRBJ1-2, with D hard to call. The CDR3 is 14 residues long. With 4 bases removed from V and 4 bases from J, the gap between germline ends came to 16 bases. CDR1 is SQVTM, CDR2 ANQGSEA, per germline. The CDR3: CSVAQLMQGYGYTF. The CDR3 coding sequence is TGCAGCGTTGCCCAGTTAATGCAAGGCTATGGCTACACCTTC. Complete variable domain (other parts from reference TRBV29-1 and TRBJ1-2): SAVISQKPSRDICQRGTSLTIQCQVDSQVTMMFWYRQQPGQSLTLIATANQGSEATYESGFVIDKFPISRPNLTFSTLTVSNMSPEDSSIYLCSVAQLMQGYGYTFGSGTRLTVV.

This chain uses TRBV27 with TRBJ2-7, with 11 bases aligning to TRBD2. This CDR3 region has 15 residues. Germline CDR1 is MNHEY and CDR2 is SMNVEV (reference sequence). Trimming cost V 5 bases and J 5 bases; bases outside gene matches: 8. This CDR3 reads CASSPGLADPDEQYF. The CDR3 coding sequence is TGTGCCAGCAGTCCGGGACTAGCGGACCCTGACGAGCAGTACTTC.

The rearrangement uses TRBV6-5 and TRBJ1-3; D remains unclear. The CDR3 covers 14 residues. Germline lookup yields CDR1 MNHEY and CDR2 SVGAGI. V lost 4 bases and J lost 4, with 11 bases in between. The CDR3 region has the DNA TGTGCCAGCAGTTCGGACGTGCCCGGAAACACCATATATTTT. This encodes CASSSDVPGNTIYF.

The genes are TRBV19 and TRBJ1-1; D gene unclear. This CDR3 has 15 amino acids. Germline CDR1 LNHDA, CDR2 SQIVND (reference sequence). Trimming took 5 bases from V and 0 from J, leaving 13 bases between them. The DNA for the CDR3 is TGTGCCAGTAGTTCCTGGGGTGCCATGAACACTGAAGCTTTCTTT. Translated: CASSSWGAMNTEAFF.

The rearrangement uses TRBV7-9 and TRBJ2-7; TRBD2 matches 8 bases. V lost 4 bases and J lost 4; bases outside the gene matches: 12. This CDR3 is built from 16 residues. CDR1 is SEHNR and CDR2 is FQNEAQ in the germline V gene (reference sequence). The CDR3 bases are TGTGCCAGCAGCTCCAGCCGCAACGGGAGGGCGTACGAGCAGTACTTC. Its translation is CASSSSRNGRAYEQYF.

The V gene is TRBV6-5, the J gene TRBJ2-1, with 8 bases aligning to TRBD2. This CDR3 has 15 residues. With V trimmed by 2 bases and J by 7 bases, 7 bases remained unmatched. Germline V CDR1 and CDR2: MNHEY, SVGAGI. Here the CDR3 DNA reads TGTGCCAGCAGTTACCAGGCTAGCGGGTCTAATGAGCAGTTCTTC. It encodes CASSYQASGSNEQFF.